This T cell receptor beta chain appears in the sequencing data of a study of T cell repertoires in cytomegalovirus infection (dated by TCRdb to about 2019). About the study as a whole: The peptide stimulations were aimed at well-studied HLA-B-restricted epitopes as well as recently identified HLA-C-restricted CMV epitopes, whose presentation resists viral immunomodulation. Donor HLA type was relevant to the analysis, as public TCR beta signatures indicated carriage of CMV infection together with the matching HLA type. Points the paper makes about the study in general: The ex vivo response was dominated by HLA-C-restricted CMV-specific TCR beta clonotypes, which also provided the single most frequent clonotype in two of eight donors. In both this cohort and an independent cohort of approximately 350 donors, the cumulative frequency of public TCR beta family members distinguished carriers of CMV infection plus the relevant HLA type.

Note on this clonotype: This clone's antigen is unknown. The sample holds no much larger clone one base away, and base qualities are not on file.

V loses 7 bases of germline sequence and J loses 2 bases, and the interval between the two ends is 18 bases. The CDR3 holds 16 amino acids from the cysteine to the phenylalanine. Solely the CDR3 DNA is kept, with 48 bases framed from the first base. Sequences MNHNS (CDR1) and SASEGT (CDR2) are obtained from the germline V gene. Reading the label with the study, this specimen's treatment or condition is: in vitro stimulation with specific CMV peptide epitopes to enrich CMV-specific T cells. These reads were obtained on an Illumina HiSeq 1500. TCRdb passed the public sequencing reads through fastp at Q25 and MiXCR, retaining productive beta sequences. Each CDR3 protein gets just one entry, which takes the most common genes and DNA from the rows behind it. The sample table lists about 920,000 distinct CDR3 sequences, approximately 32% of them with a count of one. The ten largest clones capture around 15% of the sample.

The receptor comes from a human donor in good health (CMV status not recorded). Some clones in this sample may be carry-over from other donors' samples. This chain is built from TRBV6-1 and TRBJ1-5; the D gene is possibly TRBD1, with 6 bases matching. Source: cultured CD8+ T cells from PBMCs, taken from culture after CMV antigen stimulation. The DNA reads TGTGCCAGCAAACCCCAGGGGCGGGATGGCAATCAGCCCCAGCATTTT. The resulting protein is CASKPQGRDGNQPQHF.